These 22 T cell receptor beta chains came from one sample sequenced in a study of blood T cell repertoires in COVID-19. Libraries were prepared by immunoSEQ multiplex PCR; TCRdb keeps only in-frame clonotypes and omits some of them. The repertoire holds 240,000 or so clones, with 75% to 90% as singletons. Sequenced: PBMCs or T cells enriched from blood (not recorded which). The receptors originated from a man between 50 and 59 years old who had been exposed to COVID-19.

The chain has TRBV29-1 and TRBJ1-2, with D unclear. CDR1 SQVTM and CDR2 ANQGSEA come from the germline V gene. The CDR3 has 13 residues. V lost 2 bases and J lost 7, with 14 bases in between. CDR3 in amino acids: CSVETSEGIGYTF. The CDR3 DNA follows: TGCAGCGTTGAAACCTCAGAGGGCATTGGCTACACCTTC. The whole variable domain, remainder taken from reference TRBV29-1 and TRBJ1-2, is SAVISQKPSRDICQRGTSLTIQCQVDSQVTMMFWYRQQPGQSLTLIATANQGSEATYESGFVIDKFPISRPNLTFSTLTVSNMSPEDSSIYLCSVETSEGIGYTFGSGTRLTVV.

The chain uses TRBV27 and TRBJ2-5; TRBD2 matches at 10 bases. The CDR3 spans 18 residues. The germline gives CDR1 MNHEY, CDR2 SMNVEV (reference sequence). J was trimmed by 4 bases and V by 3 bases; bases with no gene match: 14. CDR3 DNA sequence: TGTGCCAGCAGTTTTAGTTTCACTAGCGGGATCATGGGAGAGACCCAGTACTTC. Translated, it gives CASSFSFTSGIMGETQYF.

The rearrangement links TRBV24-1 to TRBJ2-1, with TRBD2 identical over 9 bases. This CDR3 is 17 amino acids long. Germline loops: CDR1 KGHDR, CDR2 SFDVKD. The J segment lost 5 bases and the V segment lost 5 bases, leaving 12 bases of the junction unmatched. CDR3 sequence (DNA): TGTGCCACCAGTGGCGAGCTTAGCGGGGGAAGTCACAATGAGCAGTTCTTC. Translated: CATSGELSGGSHNEQFF.

The rearrangement joins TRBV2 to TRBJ2-6, with 8 bases that match TRBD1. Unmatched junction bases numbered 5, after V lost 7 bases and J lost 0 bases. The germline gives CDR1 SNHLY, CDR2 FYNNEI. This CDR3 has 16 amino acids. In DNA form, the CDR3 reads TGTGCCAGCAACCGGGACAGGAGCTCTGGGGCCAACGTCCTGACTTTC. Encoded protein: CASNRDRSSGANVLTF.

The V gene is TRBV18, the J gene TRBJ1-6; no firm D call. The CDR3 contains 14 residues. Germline CDR1 and CDR2: KGHSH and LQKENI. V was clipped by 9 bases and J by 3 bases, with 12 bases between them. The CDR3: CASSDPGYNSPLHF. CDR3 nucleotides: TGTGCCAGTTCGGATCCGGGCTATAATTCACCCCTCCACTTT.

The V gene is TRBV7-9, the J gene TRBJ2-7; D perhaps matches TRBD1 (5 bases). Germline V CDR1 and CDR2: SEHNR, FQNEAQ (reference sequence). V was pared by 8 bases and J by 0 bases, with 14 bases between. CDR3 length: 14 residues. The CDR3 region is CASGMTAISYEQYF. The CDR3 region has the DNA TGTGCCAGCGGCATGACAGCTATCTCCTACGAGCAGTACTTC.

The J gene is TRBJ2-7, the V gene TRBV15; possibly TRBD1 for D (6 bases). This CDR3 comprises 16 residues. Germline CDR1 reads LNHNV; CDR2 reads YYDKDF (reference sequence). Deletions cut 3 bases from V and 0 bases from J, with 15 bases between. The CDR3 sequence is CATSRFRGWNSYEQYF. Written as DNA, the CDR3 is TGTGCCACCAGCAGGTTTAGGGGGTGGAACTCCTACGAGCAGTACTTC.

The J gene is TRBJ2-7, the V gene TRBV11-2; TRBD1 aligns across 9 bases. CDR1 SGHAT and CDR2 FQNNGV come from the germline V gene. Losses at the gene ends were 5 bases for V and 5 bases for J; bases not matched to a gene: 4. The CDR3 contains 13 residues. The CDR3 DNA follows: TGTGCCAGCAGCACGGGACAGGGACACGAGCAGTACTTC. Translated: CASSTGQGHEQYF.

The V call is TRBV4-1, the J call TRBJ1-1, with D tentatively TRBD1 (5 bases). Germline values: CDR1 MGHRA, CDR2 YSYEKL. The CDR3 sequence is 18 residues long. Between the trimmed V and J ends, which lost 2 bases and 3 bases, there was a span of 22 bases. In DNA, the CDR3 is TGCGCCAGCAGCCAATGGGCTCTAGGGGCGAGTTGGGACACTGAAGCTTTCTTT. Translation gives CASSQWALGASWDTEAFF.

The V and J genes are TRBV5-1 and TRBJ1-3; 10 bases fit TRBD1. CDR3 length equals 17 residues. Trimming removed 3 bases from V and 2 bases from J; junction bases left unmatched: 8. Germline V gene data show CDR1 as SGHRS and CDR2 as YFSETQ. The CDR3 sequence: CASSSTGQGKAGNTIYF. Written as DNA, the CDR3 is TGCGCCAGCAGCTCCACGGGACAGGGGAAGGCTGGAAACACCATATATTTT.

This clone has only one observation. The V and J genes are TRBV5-8 and TRBJ2-6; 8 nucleotides agree with TRBD1. Germline V lookup: CDR1 SGHTS, CDR2 YDEGEE. The trim removed 4 bases at V and 11 bases at J, leaving 8 bases unmatched. This CDR3 has 14 amino acids. The DNA for the CDR3 is TGTGCCAGCAGCCTCTGGACAGGGACCGACGTCCTGACTTTC. Protein sequence: CASSLWTGTDVLTF. The full variable domain, rest sourced from reference TRBV5-8 and TRBJ2-6, is EAGVTQSPTHLIKTRGQQATLRCSPISGHTSVYWYQQALGLGLQFLLWYDEGEERNRGNFPPRFSGRQFPNYSSELNVNALELEDSALYLCASSLWTGTDVLTFGAGSRLTVL.

The rearrangement links TRBV21-1 to TRBJ2-5; the table's D call of TRBD2 was not tested on the DNA. TRBV21-1 is a documented pseudogene. This CDR3 is 17 amino acids long. CDR3 protein: CASSQSRGLAGTWTQYF. The CDR3 bases are TGTGCCAGCAGCCAAAGTCGGGGACTAGCGGGGACCTGGACCCAGTACTTC.

J is TRBJ1-4 and V is TRBV21-1; the D call of TRBD1 is as the table states it, not checked on the DNA. TRBV21-1 is given as a pseudogene. This CDR3 is 17 amino acids long. The CDR3 sequence is CASSKLGWNRAREKLFF. The CDR3 region has the DNA TGTGCCAGCAGCAAATTAGGGTGGAACAGGGCTCGCGAAAAACTGTTTTTT.

The chain combines TRBV15 with TRBJ1-5; D perhaps matches TRBD1 (6 bases). The germline CDR1 and CDR2 sequences are LNHNV and YYDKDF (reference sequence). CDR3 size: 14 residues. V lost 5 bases and J 4 bases, leaving 12 bases between the germline ends. In DNA form, the CDR3 reads TGTGCCACCAGCGACGGGACAATAAATCAGCCCCAGCATTTT. Its protein product is CATSDGTINQPQHF. Supplemented by reference TRBV15 and TRBJ1-5, the full variable domain reads DAMVIQNPRYQVTQFGKPVTLSCSQTLNHNVMYWYQQKSSQAPKLLFHYYDKDFNNEADTPDNFQSRRPNTSFCFLDIRSPGLGDTAMYLCATSDGTINQPQHFGDGTRLSIL.

The chain combines TRBV5-1 with TRBJ1-5, with D tentatively TRBD1 (6 bases). CDR1 is SGHRS, CDR2 YFSETQ, per germline. This CDR3 is built from 15 residues. V dropped 4 bases and J dropped 5 bases, with 16 bases sitting between them. The DNA for the CDR3 is TGCGCCAGCAGCCGGACCGGGACAACAGATCAGCCCCAGCATTTT. Translated: CASSRTGTTDQPQHF. The whole variable domain, filled in from reference TRBV5-1 and TRBJ1-5, reads KAGVTQTPRYLIKTRGQQVTLSCSPISGHRSVSWYQQTPGQGLQFLFEYFSETQRNKGNFPGRFSGRQFSNSRSEMNVSTLELGDSALYLCASSRTGTTDQPQHFGDGTRLSIL.

This sequence joins TRBV5-1 and TRBJ1-4; 9 bases fit TRBD1. Germline CDR1 SGHRS, CDR2 YFSETQ. Germline trimming cut 4 bases from V and 8 bases from J; bases unmatched to any gene: 9. The CDR3 length is 15 residues. The CDR3 DNA reads TGCGCCAGCAGCCCGGGGACAGGGCCAGGGGAAAAACTGTTTTTT. Encoded protein: CASSPGTGPGEKLFF.

Here the CDR3 DNA reads TGTGCCAGCAGTGGACAGGGGGCTTTTGAGCAGTTCTTC. Its translation is CASSGQGAFEQFF. V is TRBV6-4 and J is TRBJ2-1; TRBD1 matches 10 bases. Per the germline V gene, CDR1 is MRHNA and CDR2 is SNTAGT. Trimming cost V 4 bases and J 9 bases; bases outside gene matches: 3. The CDR3 covers 13 residues.

CDR3 sequence (DNA): TGCGCCAGCAGCTTTGTACCAGACATGAACACTGAAGCTTTCTTT. Translating gives CASSFVPDMNTEAFF. The gene calls are TRBV5-1 and TRBJ1-1; the D is unclear. V lost 2 bases and J 0 bases, leaving 11 bases between the germline ends. The germline CDR1 and CDR2 sequences are SGHRS and YFSETQ. This CDR3 has 15 residues.

This chain links TRBV11-3 with TRBJ1-4; D uncertain. Between the trimmed V and J ends, which lost 5 bases and 0 bases, there was a span of 16 bases. This CDR3 has 17 amino acids. In germline, CDR1 is SGHNT, CDR2 YENEEA. The CDR3, as DNA: TGTGCCAGCAGCCCAGGTCCTTCCCTTGCAACTAATGAAAAACTGTTTTTT. The encoded protein is CASSPGPSLATNEKLFF.

The chain carries TRBV19 and TRBJ2-3, with D maybe TRBD2 (6 bases). V was shortened by 5 bases and J by 2 bases, with 8 bases between the two germline ends. CDR1 LNHDA and CDR2 SQIVND come from the germline V gene (reference sequence). The CDR3 consists of 13 residues. CDR3 protein: CASSGGYTDTQYF. The CDR3 nucleotides read TGTGCCAGTAGTGGGGGGTACACAGATACGCAGTATTTT. Full variable domain (rest looked up from reference TRBV19 and TRBJ2-3): DGGITQSPKYLFRKEGQNVTLSCEQNLNHDAMYWYRQDPGQGLRLIYYSQIVNDFQKGDIAEGYSVSREKKESFPLTVTSAQKNPTAFYLCASSGGYTDTQYFGPGTRLTVL.

V is TRBV9 and J is TRBJ1-5, with 9 nucleotides matching TRBD1. J lost 2 bases, V lost 0 bases, and 0 bases had no gene match. Germline CDR1 reads SGDLS; CDR2 reads YYNGEE. This CDR3 is 15 amino acids long. CDR3 sequence: CASSVGTGGNQPQHF. The CDR3 region has the DNA TGTGCCAGCAGCGTAGGGACAGGGGGCAATCAGCCCCAGCATTTT.

The chain uses TRBV30 and TRBJ2-5, with D possibly matching TRBD2 (5 bases). Germline lookup yields CDR1 GTSNPN and CDR2 SVGIG (reference sequence). The V end was cut by 3 bases, the J end by 7 bases, with 15 bases between. CDR3 length: 13 amino acids. The CDR3 sequence is CAWRAPSYMTQYF. CDR3 sequence (DNA): TGTGCCTGGAGGGCCCCTAGCTACATGACCCAGTACTTC.